What follows are 22 T cell receptor beta chains derived from one specimen sequenced in a study of T-cell reconstitution after alpha-beta-depleted transplantation in children. Unique molecular identifiers tagged the TCRbeta library. Each CDR3 protein is one row after TCRdb ran MiXCR on the PCR reads. This repertoire shows about 440,000 distinct CDR3 sequences, over 40% found once; its top ten account for around 29%. Specimen: PBMCs, collected before TCRalphabeta/CD19-depleted stem cell transplant. These receptor sequences come from a girl under 10 years old with aplastic anemia, due to receive a stem cell transplant.

This clonotype came up many times. The chain recombines TRBV25-1 with TRBJ2-7; unclear D gene. CDR3 length equals 14 residues. Germline assignment: CDR1 MGHDK and CDR2 SYGVNS. V shed 1 base and J shed 3 bases, with 10 bases lying between them. This CDR3 reads CASSESRRSYEQYF. CDR3 in DNA: TGTGCCAGCAGTGAATCCCGCAGGAGCTACGAGCAGTACTTC.

The genes are TRBV28 and TRBJ2-2, with TRBD1 identical over 7 bases. This CDR3 comprises 13 residues. The junction had 8 bases not matched to a gene; V was cut back by 8 bases and J by 8 bases. Germline assignment: CDR1 MDHEN and CDR2 SYDVKM. The CDR3 bases are TGTGCCAGCGGGAGAGGGGGCGGAGGGGAGCTGTTTTTT. Its translation is CASGRGGGGELFF.

This clonotype turned up a few times. This sequence joins TRBV5-1 and TRBJ1-5; D perhaps matches TRBD1 (6 bases). The CDR3 contains 15 residues. CDR1 is SGHRS and CDR2 is YFSETQ in the germline V gene. Trimming cost V 0 bases and J 3 bases, with 10 bases left between them. Here the CDR3 reads CASSLGGTSNQPQHF. CDR3 sequence (DNA): TGCGCCAGCAGCTTGGGCGGGACATCCAATCAGCCCCAGCATTTT.

This clonotype was detected a few times. The chain couples TRBV7-6 to TRBJ1-5; tentatively, D is TRBD1 (5 bases). V was shortened by 8 bases and J by 5 bases, with 16 bases between the two germline ends. The germline V gene has CDR1 SGHVS and CDR2 FNYEAQ. The CDR3 has 14 residues. Here the CDR3 DNA reads TGTGCCAGCTTTGGGGGAAGACTGGATCAGCCCCAGCATTTT. It yields the protein CASFGGRLDQPQHF.

This clonotype was picked up one time. Given a much more abundant clone one base away, this may be a read error. The chain has TRBV29-1 and TRBJ1-2; D might be TRBD1 (6 bases). The V gene lost 5 bases and the J gene lost 12 bases, with 25 bases spanning the gap. This CDR3 spans 14 amino acids. In germline, CDR1 is SQVTM, CDR2 ANQGSEA. CDR3 residues: CSVSKLDLGGGDTF. Here the CDR3 DNA reads TGCAGCGTTTCTAAACTTGACCTCGGCGGGGGCGACACCTTC.

The chain is built from TRBV5-1 and TRBJ2-1; D possibly corresponds to TRBD2 (6 bases). The ends were cut back, 1 base at V and 6 bases at J, with 17 bases in the middle. This CDR3 spans 16 amino acids. The germline V gene has CDR1 SGHRS and CDR2 YFSETQ. The CDR3 region has the DNA TGCGCCAGCAGCTTGCAGTCTGCGGGGCCACGCAATGAGCAGTTCTTC. Translation gives CASSLQSAGPRNEQFF.

V gene TRBV15 combines with J gene TRBJ1-6; D is possibly TRBD1 (6 bases). This CDR3 is 13 amino acids long. Trimming took 8 bases from V and 7 from J, leaving 12 bases between them. In germline, CDR1 is LNHNV, CDR2 YYDKDF (reference sequence). Written as DNA, the CDR3 is TGTGCCACCGCACAGGGTAGAAATTCACCCCTCCACTTT. Residues: CATAQGRNSPLHF.

This clonotype was detected a few times. This CDR3 reads CASSPTSGRTHEQFF. DNA of the CDR3: TGCGCCAGCAGCCCAACTAGCGGGAGAACCCATGAGCAGTTCTTC. V is TRBV5-1 and J is TRBJ2-1; 11 nucleotides align to TRBD2. The CDR3 runs 15 residues. From germline, CDR1 is SGHRS and CDR2 YFSETQ. V trimming: 4 bases; J trimming: 8 bases; junction bases outside the gene matches: 8. Full variable domain (remainder filled in from reference TRBV5-1 and TRBJ2-1): KAGVTQTPRYLIKTRGQQVTLSCSPISGHRSVSWYQQTPGQGLQFLFEYFSETQRNKGNFPGRFSGRQFSNSRSEMNVSTLELGDSALYLCASSPTSGRTHEQFFGPGTRLTVL.

This chain joins TRBV4-3 and TRBJ2-7; possible D gene TRBD1, 5 bases. This CDR3 has 17 residues. Germline V gene lookup returns CDR1 LGHNA and CDR2 YSLEER. The germline V and J ends were trimmed by 0 bases and 0 bases, with 15 bases remaining between them. The CDR3 protein is CASSQDRKGPPSYEQYF. In nucleotides, the CDR3 is TGCGCCAGCAGCCAAGATCGTAAGGGGCCTCCCTCCTACGAGCAGTACTTC.

V and J are TRBV7-3 and TRBJ2-2; D possibly matches TRBD1 or TRBD2 (5 bases each). The CDR3 covers 15 residues. Trimming removed 5 bases at V and 3 bases at J, with 13 bases between. Germline V gene sequence: CDR1 SGHTA, CDR2 FQGTGA. CDR3 DNA sequence: TGTGCCAGCAGCCATAGGGGACCTCACACCGGGGAGCTGTTTTTT. It translates to CASSHRGPHTGELFF.

The V and J genes are TRBV7-2 and TRBJ2-7, with 9 bases matching TRBD2. CDR1 and CDR2 from the germline V gene are SGHTA and FQGNSA. The CDR3 totals 14 residues. With 6 bases clipped from V and 5 bases from J, the junction kept 8 bases outside the gene matches. CDR3 sequence reads: CASSFIAGAHEQYF. For the CDR3, the DNA is TGTGCCAGCAGTTTCATAGCGGGAGCCCACGAGCAGTACTTC. Looking up the rest from reference TRBV7-2 and TRBJ2-7 gives the full variable domain: GAGVSQSPSNKVTEKGKDVELRCDPISGHTALYWYRQSLGQGLEFLIYFQGNSAPDKSGLPSDRFSAERTGGSVSTLTIQRTQQEDSAVYLCASSFIAGAHEQYFGPGTRLTVT.

This clonotype was seen at least ten times. CDR3 nucleotide sequence: TGTGCCAGCAGCTTGGGCGGACAGGGATACCAGTACTTC. This gives the protein CASSLGGQGYQYF. The V call is TRBV5-6, the J call TRBJ2-7; the match to TRBD1 covers 8 bases. Germline V gene lookup returns CDR1 SGHDT and CDR2 YYEEEE. This CDR3 contains 13 residues. J gave up 10 bases and V 0 bases, and 6 bases lay outside the gene matches.

This clonotype has a single count. The chain couples TRBV29-1 to TRBJ1-2, with 12 bases fitting TRBD1. J lost 8 bases, V lost 8 bases, and 9 bases had no gene match. The CDR3 has 13 amino acids. Germline V gene sequence: CDR1 SQVTM, CDR2 ANQGSEA. Written as DNA, the CDR3 is TGCAGCTCCGCCGGGACAGGGGGCTGGGGCTACACCTTC. Amino acids: CSSAGTGGWGYTF.

The table lists this clonotype with many counts. The chain has TRBV7-9 and TRBJ2-1, with TRBD2 matching over 13 bases. The CDR3 runs to 15 residues. Germline CDR1 SEHNR, CDR2 FQNEAQ (reference sequence). The V segment lost 8 bases and the J segment 6 bases; nucleotides outside the gene matches: 7. The CDR3 DNA sequence: TGTGCCAGCCAACTAGCGGGAGGGCCTTCCAATGAGCAGTTCTTC. It is translated as CASQLAGGPSNEQFF.

The table lists this clonotype with a few counts. CDR3 sequence reads: CASNTGTGYTF. CDR3 nucleotide sequence: TGTGCCAGCAATACAGGCACTGGCTACACCTTC. This rearrangement joins TRBV25-1 to TRBJ1-2; tentatively, D is TRBD1 (5 bases). V was clipped by 7 bases and J by 7 bases, with 10 bases between them. This CDR3 comprises 11 residues. Germline V gives CDR1 MGHDK, CDR2 SYGVNS.

As to this clonotype: Without the conserved terminal phenylalanine or tryptophan, this CDR3 likely stems from a read error. The chain recombines TRBV29-1 with TRBJ2-7; the D is unclear. CDR3 length: 13 residues. Trimming left V 3 bases short and J 7 bases short, with 16 bases between. Germline values: CDR1 SQVTM, CDR2 ANQGSEA. This chain's CDR3 is CSVDGPGPREQYY. CDR3 coding DNA: TGCAGCGTTGATGGTCCGGGCCCCCGTGAGCAGTACTAC.

This clonotype appeared many times. This sequence joins TRBV27 and TRBJ1-5; TRBD1 aligns across 8 bases. With 6 bases clipped from V and 6 bases from J, the junction kept 7 bases outside the gene matches. The germline V gene has CDR1 MNHEY and CDR2 SMNVEV (reference sequence). This CDR3 has 14 residues. CDR3 protein: CASSSNRGGQPQHF. CDR3 nucleotides: TGTGCCAGCAGCTCTAACAGGGGGGGTCAGCCCCAGCATTTT.

By proportion, this clonotype is medium-sized. V and J are TRBV12-3 or TRBV12-4 and TRBJ2-1, with a tentative D call TRBD1 (5 bases). The CDR3 runs to 13 residues. The germline V and J ends were trimmed by 6 bases and 7 bases, with 13 bases remaining between them. CDR3 DNA: TGTGCCAGCAGAGACAGTTTTGAAAATGAGCAGTTCTTC. Its protein product is CASRDSFENEQFF.

As to this clonotype: A much more abundant neighbour one base away suggests this may be a read error. The chain couples TRBV20-1 to TRBJ2-2, with D tentatively TRBD1 (5 bases). From germline, CDR1 is DFQATT and CDR2 SNEGSKA (reference sequence). The CDR3 has 18 amino acids. V was pared by 3 bases and J by 3 bases, with 23 bases between. The CDR3 spells CSARPLVWSRRDTGELFF. CDR3 in DNA: TGCAGTGCTAGGCCTTTAGTCTGGTCCCGCAGGGACACCGGGGAGCTGTTTTTT.

The chain uses TRBV28 and TRBJ2-2, with a tentative D call TRBD2 (5 bases). The CDR3 extends over 14 amino acids. V was shortened by 3 bases and J by 4 bases, with 9 bases between the two germline ends. Germline V gives CDR1 MDHEN, CDR2 SYDVKM. CDR3 nucleotides: TGTGCCAGCAGTTTCGACCTAGCCACCGGGGAGCTGTTTTTT. Translating it yields CASSFDLATGELFF.

The V and J genes are TRBV12-3 or TRBV12-4 and TRBJ2-7; 9 bases are shared with TRBD1. This CDR3 has 15 amino acids. V was clipped by 1 base and J by 3 bases; unmatched bases: 4. The CDR3 here is CASSLGGQGYYEQYF. DNA for the CDR3: TGTGCCAGCAGTTTAGGGGGACAGGGTTACTACGAGCAGTACTTC.

The gene calls are TRBV30 and TRBJ2-7; weak D call: TRBD2 (6 bases). CDR1 and CDR2 (germline): GTSNPN, SVGIG (reference sequence). V was cut by 3 bases and J by 2 bases, with 14 bases left in between. The CDR3 sequence is 14 residues long. DNA of the CDR3: TGTGCCTGGAGGAGTGGAATAGCGGCCTACGAGCAGTACTTC. Translated, it gives CAWRSGIAAYEQYF.